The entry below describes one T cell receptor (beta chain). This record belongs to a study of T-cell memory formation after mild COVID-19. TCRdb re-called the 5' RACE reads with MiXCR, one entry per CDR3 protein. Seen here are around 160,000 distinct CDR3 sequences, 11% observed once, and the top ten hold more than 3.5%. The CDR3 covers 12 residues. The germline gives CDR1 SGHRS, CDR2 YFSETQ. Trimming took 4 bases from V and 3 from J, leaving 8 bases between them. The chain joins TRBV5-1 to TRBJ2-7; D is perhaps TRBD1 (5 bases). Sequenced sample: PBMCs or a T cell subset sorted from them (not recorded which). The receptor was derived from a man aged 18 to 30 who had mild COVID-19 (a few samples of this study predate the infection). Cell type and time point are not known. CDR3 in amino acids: CASSGDSYEQYF. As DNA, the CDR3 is TGCGCCAGCAGCGGCGACAGCTACGAGCAGTACTTC.